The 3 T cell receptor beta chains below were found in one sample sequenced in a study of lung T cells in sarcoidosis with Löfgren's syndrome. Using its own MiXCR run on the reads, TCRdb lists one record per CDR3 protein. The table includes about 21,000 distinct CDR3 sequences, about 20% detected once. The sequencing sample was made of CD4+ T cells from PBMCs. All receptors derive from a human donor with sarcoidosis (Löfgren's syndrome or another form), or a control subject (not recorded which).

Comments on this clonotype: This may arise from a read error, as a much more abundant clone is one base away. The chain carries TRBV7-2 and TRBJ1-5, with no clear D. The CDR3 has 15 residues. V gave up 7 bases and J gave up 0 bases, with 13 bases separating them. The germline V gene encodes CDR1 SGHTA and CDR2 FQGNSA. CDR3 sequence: CASTPSGYSNQPQHF. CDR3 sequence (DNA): TGTGCCAGCACCCCATCAGGATATAGCAATCAGCCCCAGCATTTT.

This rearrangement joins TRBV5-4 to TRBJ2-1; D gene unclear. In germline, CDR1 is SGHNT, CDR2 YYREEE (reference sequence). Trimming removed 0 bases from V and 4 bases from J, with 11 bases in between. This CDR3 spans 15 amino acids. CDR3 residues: CASSLDGLGYNEQFF. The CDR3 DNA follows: TGTGCCAGCAGCTTGGACGGTCTAGGATACAATGAGCAGTTCTTC.

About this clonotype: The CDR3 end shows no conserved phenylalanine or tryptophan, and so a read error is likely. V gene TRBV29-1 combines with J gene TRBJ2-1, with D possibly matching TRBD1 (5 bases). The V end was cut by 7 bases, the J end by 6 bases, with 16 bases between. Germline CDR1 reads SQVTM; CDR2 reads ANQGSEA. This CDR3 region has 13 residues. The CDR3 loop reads CSADRRASNEQFL. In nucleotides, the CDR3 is TGCAGCGCTGACAGAAGAGCTTCCAATGAGCAGTTCCTC.